Listed below are T cell receptor beta chains from one sample, sequenced in a study of cytomegalovirus exposure and HLA in healthy donors. Assay: immunoSEQ multiplex PCR; the TCRdb copy retains only in-frame clones and omits some. This sample has about 130,000 clones, with roughly 90% found just once. The specimen sequenced was PBMCs. Source of these receptors: a woman between 18 and 29 years old in good health and CMV-seronegative. The conserved cysteine and the conserved F or W are not part of the CDR3 here. Fields, in order: V gene, clone size, J gene, CDR3 protein. Clone size is not always given. Where it is, it says once, few, many or a class for expanded clones.

V gene: TRBV28
clone size: .
J gene: TRBJ2-3
CDR3 protein: ASSLRTGTGGSSGRSDTQY

V gene: TRBV12-5
clone size: .
J gene: TRBJ2-1
CDR3 protein: ASGPWADNEQF

V gene: TRBV5-5
clone size: .
J gene: TRBJ2-1
CDR3 protein: ASSFRLYNEQF

V gene: TRBV29-1
clone size: .
J gene: TRBJ2-7
CDR3 protein: SVWGDTYEQY

V gene: TRBV19
clone size: .
J gene: TRBJ2-1
CDR3 protein: ASTPSGYNEQF

V gene: TRBV7-2
clone size: .
J gene: TRBJ2-5
CDR3 protein: ASSLDWSTETQY

V gene: TRBV10-2
clone size: .
J gene: TRBJ2-1
CDR3 protein: ASRGRSNNEQF

V gene: TRBV19
clone size: .
J gene: TRBJ2-5
CDR3 protein: ASSEGRQETQY

V gene: TRBV19
clone size: few
J gene: TRBJ1-5
CDR3 protein: ASSKTGYSNQPQH

V gene: TRBV27
clone size: .
J gene: TRBJ1-2
CDR3 protein: ASSTGRAYYGYT

V gene: TRBV11-3
clone size: .
J gene: TRBJ1-1
CDR3 protein: ASSPGQGPTRAF

V gene: TRBV11-2
clone size: few
J gene: TRBJ2-3
CDR3 protein: ASSPYTDTQY

V gene: TRBV28
clone size: .
J gene: TRBJ2-1
CDR3 protein: ASSSGTGVFWEQF

V gene: TRBV7-2
clone size: .
J gene: TRBJ2-2
CDR3 protein: ASSRGQQNTGELF

V gene: TRBV6-5
clone size: .
J gene: TRBJ2-3
CDR3 protein: ASRLTGTTDTQY

V gene: TRBV29-1
clone size: .
J gene: TRBJ2-7
CDR3 protein: SVTGQGSSYEQY

V gene: TRBV7-6
clone size: .
J gene: TRBJ2-7
CDR3 protein: ASSSLAGAYEQY

V gene: TRBV29-1
clone size: .
J gene: TRBJ2-2
CDR3 protein: SVRTGGTNTGELF

V gene: TRBV7-2
clone size: .
J gene: TRBJ2-7
CDR3 protein: ASSLVLAGSSYEQY

V gene: TRBV29-1
clone size: .
J gene: TRBJ2-7
CDR3 protein: SEPFQEAPPYEQY

V gene: TRBV19
clone size: .
J gene: TRBJ2-6
CDR3 protein: ASSIALAPLSGANVLT

V gene: TRBV19
clone size: .
J gene: TRBJ2-7
CDR3 protein: ASSTSTGSPYEQY

V gene: TRBV7-9
clone size: .
J gene: TRBJ2-7
CDR3 protein: ASSLAVGRELYEQY

V gene: TRBV27
clone size: .
J gene: TRBJ2-5
CDR3 protein: ASSPGQGWGETQY

V gene: TRBV7-8
clone size: .
J gene: TRBJ2-7
CDR3 protein: ASTQKRTVSFYEQY

V gene: TRBV7-9
clone size: .
J gene: TRBJ2-2
CDR3 protein: ASRSRDRGPGELF

V gene: TRBV27
clone size: .
J gene: TRBJ2-7
CDR3 protein: ASSLTGSYEQY

V gene: TRBV11-3
clone size: .
J gene: TRBJ2-2
CDR3 protein: ASSLGEGELF

V gene: TRBV7-9
clone size: .
J gene: TRBJ2-7
CDR3 protein: ASSLALAGVYEQY

V gene: TRBV19
clone size: .
J gene: TRBJ2-3
CDR3 protein: ASSITGTDTQY

V gene: TRBV10-3
clone size: .
J gene: TRBJ1-1
CDR3 protein: AISWTGHQNTEAF

V gene: TRBV30
clone size: .
J gene: TRBJ2-5
CDR3 protein: AWSEHKREEEETQY

V gene: TRBV5-1
clone size: few
J gene: TRBJ2-1
CDR3 protein: ASSSRPLAGTYNEQF

V gene: TRBV29-1
clone size: .
J gene: TRBJ2-1
CDR3 protein: SVDWLAGVNNEQF

V gene: TRBV10-3
clone size: .
J gene: TRBJ2-3
CDR3 protein: AISGVTSTDTQY

V gene: TRBV18
clone size: .
J gene: TRBJ2-5
CDR3 protein: ASSPVASGETQY

V gene: TRBV9
clone size: .
J gene: TRBJ1-4
CDR3 protein: ASSAGQGNEKLF

V gene: TRBV5-1
clone size: .
J gene: TRBJ2-7
CDR3 protein: ASSLLGLAAEDEQY

V gene: TRBV19
clone size: .
J gene: TRBJ2-7
CDR3 protein: ASRAAGYEQY

V gene: TRBV27
clone size: .
J gene: TRBJ2-1
CDR3 protein: ASSLTTSGSDEQF

V gene: TRBV4-2
clone size: .
J gene: TRBJ1-1
CDR3 protein: ASSQVTGGRRNTEAF

V gene: TRBV5-1
clone size: .
J gene: TRBJ2-7
CDR3 protein: ASSLGEGEQY

V gene: TRBV6-5
clone size: .
J gene: TRBJ2-3
CDR3 protein: ASSPRDTRTDTQY

V gene: TRBV11-2
clone size: .
J gene: TRBJ2-7
CDR3 protein: ASSSGLADSYEQY

V gene: TRBV10-2
clone size: .
J gene: TRBJ2-5
CDR3 protein: ASKDRGLETQY

V gene: TRBV5-5
clone size: few
J gene: TRBJ2-3
CDR3 protein: ASSSSGDTQY

V gene: TRBV19
clone size: .
J gene: TRBJ1-2
CDR3 protein: ASSPQGVGYGYT

V gene: TRBV11-2
clone size: .
J gene: TRBJ2-1
CDR3 protein: ASRGLDNEQF